The 26 T cell receptor beta chains below all came from one sample that was sequenced in a study of CXCR3-negative and CXCR3-positive naive CD8 T cells. Findings of the study overall: CXCR3-positive naive cells carried more hydrophobic TRB CDR3s than CXCR3-negative ones.

No cognate antigen is known for these TCRs. The libraries of TRB cDNA were prepared using 5' RACE with UMI labels. TCRdb reprocessed the 5' RACE reads and keeps a single row for each CDR3 protein, giving no DNA. The sample table sets out tens of thousands of distinct CDR3 sequences. Sequencing was done on a sample of naive CXCR3+ CD8+ T cells from blood. Indicated subset: CD45RO-CCR7+CD27+CD95- naive CD8+ T cells expressing CXCR3 (TNR3+). These receptor sequences come from a human donor in good health. Some clones in this sample may be carry-over from other donors' samples.

This chain joins TRBV7-6 and TRBJ1-2; the TCRdb call, TRBD1, lacks DNA for checking. The CDR3 is 15 amino acids. Germline V CDR1 and CDR2: SGHVS, FNYEAQ. This CDR3 is CASSGTGTERYGYTF.

The genes are TRBV27 and TRBJ2-7; TCRdb returns TRBD1, unconfirmable since there is no DNA. The CDR3 runs 15 residues. The V gene's germline CDR1 is MNHEY and CDR2 SMNVEV (reference sequence). The CDR3: CASREVAGSTYEQYF.

The chain has TRBV20-1 and TRBJ2-5; the TRBD2 assignment by TCRdb is unverifiable without DNA. Germline V gene sequence: CDR1 DFQATT, CDR2 SNEGSKA (reference sequence). This CDR3 is 12 amino acids long. This CDR3 reads CSASSLQETQYF.

The genes are TRBV4-2 and TRBJ2-7; TCRdb selects TRBD1, and the lack of DNA leaves this call unchecked. Per germline, CDR1 LGHNA and CDR2 YNFKEQ. CDR3 length: 12 amino acids. CDR3 in amino acids: CASSQGQGEQYF.

The chain combines TRBV28 with TRBJ2-5; the D call from TCRdb, TRBD2, cannot be confirmed without DNA. This CDR3 region has 17 residues. The V gene's germline CDR1 is MDHEN and CDR2 SYDVKM. CDR3 residues: CASSPRRESYVTETQYF.

The rearrangement uses TRBV29-1 and TRBJ2-1; TCRdb selects TRBD1, and the lack of DNA leaves this call unchecked. Germline V gene data show CDR1 as SQVTM and CDR2 as ANQGSEA. The CDR3 spans 13 residues. CDR3: CSVERSGGDEQFF.

The rearrangement joins TRBV12-3 or TRBV12-4 to TRBJ2-1; TCRdb designates TRBD1, a call that cannot be tested without DNA. The CDR3 sequence is 15 residues long. CDR3 region: CASSLRPDALSEQFF.

CDR3: CASSLGSPGELFF. The chain couples TRBV14 to TRBJ2-2; the D call of TRBD2 rests on TCRdb alone, since no DNA is present to check it. This CDR3 spans 13 amino acids. Germline loops: CDR1 SGHDN, CDR2 FVKESK.

The chain employs TRBV20-1 and TRBJ2-5. Germline-derived CDR1 and CDR2 are DFQATT and SNEGSKA (reference sequence). The length of the CDR3 is 14 residues. CDR3 region: CSARDGSEQETQYF.

This sequence joins TRBV14 and TRBJ2-5; without DNA, the TCRdb call of TRBD1 cannot be checked. The germline gives CDR1 SGHDN, CDR2 FVKESK. The CDR3 has 13 amino acids. This CDR3 reads CASSQDPRDDLTF.

The chain is built from TRBV6-5 and TRBJ2-3. This CDR3 has 11 residues. Per the germline V gene, CDR1 is MNHEY and CDR2 is SVGAGI. The CDR3 sequence is CASTQGDTQYF.

This chain uses TRBV7-9 with TRBJ1-2; TCRdb's D call, TRBD1, is unchecked because there is no DNA. The CDR3 is 14 amino acids. Germline V gives CDR1 SEHNR, CDR2 FQNEAQ (reference sequence). The CDR3 reads CASSLSTGNYGYTF.

This chain connects TRBV12-3 or TRBV12-4 to TRBJ1-5; TCRdb's D gene call, TRBD1, goes unchecked for lack of DNA. The CDR3 length is 22 residues. This CDR3 reads CASRLTGVNDDPKQNSNQPQHF.

The rearrangement uses TRBV10-1 and TRBJ2-7; as DNA is missing, the TRBD2 call by TCRdb cannot be tested. Germline assignment: CDR1 WNHNN and CDR2 SYGVQD (reference sequence). This CDR3 has 15 amino acids. The CDR3 loop reads CASSESGVLGHEQYF.

The chain is built from TRBV20-1 and TRBJ2-7; the D call of TRBD2 rests on TCRdb alone, since no DNA is present to check it. CDR1 DFQATT and CDR2 SNEGSKA come from the germline V gene (reference sequence). The CDR3 has 17 amino acids. CDR3 region: CSARGLAGDQLVYEQYF.

The chain uses TRBV5-1 and TRBJ2-3; the D gene TCRdb calls, TRBD1, cannot be checked with no DNA. Germline CDR1 SGHRS, CDR2 YFSETQ. The CDR3 extends over 15 amino acids. CDR3 in amino acids: CASSPTPGVADTQYF. Variable domain in full (rest from reference TRBV5-1 and TRBJ2-3): KAGVTQTPRYLIKTRGQQVTLSCSPISGHRSVSWYQQTPGQGLQFLFEYFSETQRNKGNFPGRFSGRQFSNSRSEMNVSTLELGDSALYLCASSPTPGVADTQYFGPGTRLTVL.

The rearrangement uses TRBV29-1 and TRBJ2-1; TCRdb selects TRBD2, and the lack of DNA leaves this call unchecked. The germline CDR1 and CDR2 sequences are SQVTM and ANQGSEA. This CDR3 has 14 amino acids. The CDR3 loop reads CSVGGLAGGPEQFF.

The chain carries TRBV6-2 or TRBV6-3 and TRBJ2-7; lacking DNA, the TRBD2 call made by TCRdb goes unchecked. The CDR3 has 16 residues. Germline V CDR1 and CDR2: MNHEY, SVGEGT. CDR3 in amino acids: CASSTPGPGLVYEQYF.

This rearrangement joins TRBV15 to TRBJ1-3; checking the TCRdb D call of TRBD1 is not possible without DNA. CDR3 length: 17 residues. Germline CDR1 is LNHNV and CDR2 is YYDKDF (reference sequence). This CDR3 reads CATSRDRTGGLGNTIYF.

V usage is TRBV12-3 or TRBV12-4 and J usage is TRBJ2-3; there is no DNA to check the TCRdb D call of TRBD1. The CDR3 sequence is 15 residues long. The chain's CDR3 is CASSPWDRGTDTQYF.

The gene calls are TRBV28 and TRBJ2-7; the D call from TCRdb, TRBD1, cannot be confirmed without DNA. This CDR3 contains 14 residues. Germline V gives CDR1 MDHEN, CDR2 SYDVKM. The CDR3: CASTAGQGRYEQYF.

This chain uses TRBV29-1 with TRBJ2-7; TCRdb returns TRBD2, unconfirmable since there is no DNA. Germline V gene data show CDR1 as SQVTM and CDR2 as ANQGSEA. The CDR3 is 14 amino acids. CDR3 sequence reads: CSVSGRGVPYEQYF.

This chain joins TRBV7-9 and TRBJ2-7; TCRdb names TRBD2, which stays unverified in the absence of DNA. Germline V lookup: CDR1 SEHNR, CDR2 FQNEAQ (reference sequence). The CDR3 consists of 15 residues. Here the CDR3 reads CASSSSSGASYEQYF. Full variable domain (remainder filled in from reference TRBV7-9 and TRBJ2-7): DTGVSQNPRHKITKRGQNVTFRCDPISEHNRLYWYRQTLGQGPEFLTYFQNEAQLEKSRLLSDRFSAERPKGSFSTLEIQRTEQGDSAMYLCASSSSSGASYEQYFGPGTRLTVT.

The chain recombines TRBV6-2 or TRBV6-3 with TRBJ2-1; the D gene TCRdb calls, TRBD2, cannot be checked with no DNA. Germline V gene lookup returns CDR1 MNHEY and CDR2 SVGEGT. The CDR3 runs 16 residues. The CDR3 spells CASSLTGTSGPHEQFF.

The rearrangement links TRBV7-2 to TRBJ2-1. This CDR3 region has 13 residues. CDR1 SGHTA and CDR2 FQGNSA come from the germline V gene. This chain's CDR3 is CASSLILDREQFF.

The chain joins TRBV27 to TRBJ2-1; the TCRdb D gene call, TRBD1, has no DNA to confirm it. The V gene's germline CDR1 is MNHEY and CDR2 SMNVEV (reference sequence). The CDR3 covers 15 residues. The CDR3 protein is CASSSSPDPYNEQFF.